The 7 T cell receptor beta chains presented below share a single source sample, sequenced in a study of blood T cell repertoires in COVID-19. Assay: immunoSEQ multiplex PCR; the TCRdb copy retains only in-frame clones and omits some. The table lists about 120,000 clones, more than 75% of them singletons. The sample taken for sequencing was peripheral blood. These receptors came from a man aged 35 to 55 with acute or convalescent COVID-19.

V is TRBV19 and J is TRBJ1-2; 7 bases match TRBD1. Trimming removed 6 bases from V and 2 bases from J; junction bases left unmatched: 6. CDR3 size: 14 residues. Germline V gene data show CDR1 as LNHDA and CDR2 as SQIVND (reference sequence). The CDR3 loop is CASSISGGNYGYTF. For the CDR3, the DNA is TGTGCCAGTAGCATATCAGGGGGGAACTATGGCTACACCTTC.

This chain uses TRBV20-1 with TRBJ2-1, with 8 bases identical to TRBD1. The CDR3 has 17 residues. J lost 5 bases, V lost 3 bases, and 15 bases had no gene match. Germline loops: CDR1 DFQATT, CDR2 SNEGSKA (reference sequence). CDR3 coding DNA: TGCAGTGCTAGTACGGTCGGCGGCAGGGGGCTGAACAATGAGCAGTTCTTC. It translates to CSASTVGGRGLNNEQFF.

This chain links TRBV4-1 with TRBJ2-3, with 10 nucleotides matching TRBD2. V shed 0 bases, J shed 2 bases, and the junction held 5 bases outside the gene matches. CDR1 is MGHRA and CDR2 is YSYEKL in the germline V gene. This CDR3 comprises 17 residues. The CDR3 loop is CASSQDPTSGYTDTQYF. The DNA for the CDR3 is TGCGCCAGCAGCCAAGATCCGACTAGCGGGTACACAGATACGCAGTATTTT.

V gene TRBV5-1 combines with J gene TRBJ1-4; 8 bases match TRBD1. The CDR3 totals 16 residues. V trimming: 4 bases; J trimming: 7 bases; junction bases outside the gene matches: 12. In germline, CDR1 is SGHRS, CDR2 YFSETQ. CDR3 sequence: CASSPYGQGSSEKLFF. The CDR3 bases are TGCGCCAGCAGCCCCTATGGACAGGGAAGTTCTGAAAAACTGTTTTTT.

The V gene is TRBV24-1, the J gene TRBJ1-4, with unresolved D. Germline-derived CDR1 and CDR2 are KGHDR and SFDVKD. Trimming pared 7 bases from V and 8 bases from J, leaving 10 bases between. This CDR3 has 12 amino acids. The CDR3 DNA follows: TGTGCCACCAGCGCGACGGGAGAAAAACTGTTTTTT. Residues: CATSATGEKLFF.

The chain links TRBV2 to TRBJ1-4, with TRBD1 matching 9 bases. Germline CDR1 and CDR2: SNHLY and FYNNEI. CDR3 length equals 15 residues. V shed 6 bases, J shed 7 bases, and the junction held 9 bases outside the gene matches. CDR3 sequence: CASSDLGTGLEKLFF. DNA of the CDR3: TGTGCCAGCAGCGACCTGGGGACAGGGCTTGAAAAACTGTTTTTT.

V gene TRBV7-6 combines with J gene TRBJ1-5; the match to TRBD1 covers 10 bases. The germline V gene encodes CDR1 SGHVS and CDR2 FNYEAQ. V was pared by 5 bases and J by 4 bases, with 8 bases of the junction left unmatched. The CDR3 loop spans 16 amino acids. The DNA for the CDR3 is TGTGCCAGCAGCCCGGGACAGGGGATGGGAAATCAGCCCCAGCATTTT. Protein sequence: CASSPGQGMGNQPQHF.